A single sample is the source of the 2 T cell receptor beta chains below, sequenced in a study of cytomegalovirus exposure and HLA in healthy donors. Both 60 Vbeta primers and 13 Jbeta primers went into the PCR. Sequenced by immunoSEQ multiplex PCR; TCRdb stores in-frame clones only, minus some. Its clone listing holds some 30,000 clones. The sample taken for sequencing was PBMCs. The source of these receptors is a female donor in good health and CMV-seronegative.

Remarks on this clone: An end of the junction differs from the germline gene, which may be a read error. This rearrangement joins TRBV6-5 to TRBJ1-2; TRBD1 matches at 7 bases. Germline CDR1 and CDR2: MNHEY and SVGAGI. This CDR3 comprises 15 residues. The CDR3 nucleotides are TGTGCCAGCAGTTACGGTACAGGGGCGACCAATGGCTACTCCTTC. This translates into CASSYGTGATNGYSF.

The V and J genes are TRBV19 and TRBJ1-4, with D maybe TRBD1 (6 bases). Germline lookup yields CDR1 LNHDA and CDR2 SQIVND (reference sequence). The CDR3 extends over 14 amino acids. V lost 7 bases to trimming and J lost 6 bases, with 15 bases between them. The CDR3 DNA follows: TGTGCCAGTACCCACCGGGGGGCTGATGAAAAACTGTTTTTT. Its protein product is CASTHRGADEKLFF.